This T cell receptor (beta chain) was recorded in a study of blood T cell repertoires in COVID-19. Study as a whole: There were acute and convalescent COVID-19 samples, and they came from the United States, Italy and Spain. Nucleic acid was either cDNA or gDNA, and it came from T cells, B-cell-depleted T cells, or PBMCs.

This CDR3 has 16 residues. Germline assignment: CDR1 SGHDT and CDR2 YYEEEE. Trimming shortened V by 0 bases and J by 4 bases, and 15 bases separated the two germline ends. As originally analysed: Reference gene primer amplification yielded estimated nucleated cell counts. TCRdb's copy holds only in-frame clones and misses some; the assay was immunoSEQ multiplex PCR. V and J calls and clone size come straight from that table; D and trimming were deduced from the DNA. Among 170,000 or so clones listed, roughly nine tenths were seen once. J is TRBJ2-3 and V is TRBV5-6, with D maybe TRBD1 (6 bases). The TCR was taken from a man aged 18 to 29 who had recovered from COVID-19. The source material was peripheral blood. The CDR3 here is CASSLGFRGGPDTQYF. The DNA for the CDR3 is TGTGCCAGCAGCTTGGGTTTCAGGGGTGGTCCAGATACGCAGTATTTT.